The rows below give T cell receptor beta chains drawn from one sample of a study of blood T cell repertoires in COVID-19. Clones were read by immunoSEQ multiplex PCR, and TCRdb kept only the in-frame ones, dropping some. The sample holds roughly 130,000 clones; roughly four fifths are singletons and the top ten take roughly 13%. Specimen: peripheral blood. These receptors were obtained from an elderly man with acute or convalescent COVID-19. The CDR3 runs from the conserved cysteine through the conserved F or W. The D gene is left open where the match is weak. Expanded clones get a size class; other rows say once, few or many, or leave the size out.

cdr3_aa: CASSLVQRGELFF
cdr3_nt: TGTGCCAGCAGCTTAGTCCAGCGGGGGGAGCTGTTTTTT
d_call: -
v_call: TRBV11-2
clone_size: -
j_call: TRBJ2-2

cdr3_aa: CASKNRGMNSPLHF
cdr3_nt: TGTGCCAGCAAAAACAGGGGAATGAATTCACCCCTCCACTTT
d_call: TRBD1
v_call: TRBV2
clone_size: -
j_call: TRBJ1-6

cdr3_aa: CASRTGWPNYGYTF
cdr3_nt: TGTGCCAGCCGGACAGGCTGGCCCAACTATGGCTACACCTTC
d_call: TRBD1
v_call: TRBV5-4
clone_size: once
j_call: TRBJ1-2

cdr3_aa: CASSLAAGPVSYEQYF
cdr3_nt: TGCGCCAGCAGCTTGGCTGCGGGCCCTGTCTCCTACGAGCAGTACTTC
d_call: -
v_call: TRBV5-1
clone_size: -
j_call: TRBJ2-7

cdr3_aa: CASSTGTSGGGSYNEQFF
cdr3_nt: TGTGCCAGCAGCACCGGGACTAGCGGGGGAGGATCCTACAATGAGCAGTTCTTC
d_call: TRBD2
v_call: TRBV5-4
clone_size: -
j_call: TRBJ2-1

cdr3_aa: CASSQFAGVETQYF
cdr3_nt: TGTGCCAGCAGCCAATTCGCGGGAGTAGAGACCCAGTACTTC
d_call: TRBD2
v_call: TRBV3-1/TRBV3-2
clone_size: few
j_call: TRBJ2-5

cdr3_aa: CATRTGSTEAFF
cdr3_nt: TGTGCGACCCGGACAGGGAGCACTGAAGCTTTCTTT
d_call: TRBD1
v_call: TRBV6-5
clone_size: -
j_call: TRBJ1-1

cdr3_aa: CASTLKAGDTQYF
cdr3_nt: TGTGCCAGCACCCTCAAGGCGGGAGATACGCAGTATTTT
d_call: -
v_call: TRBV19
clone_size: -
j_call: TRBJ2-3

cdr3_aa: CASNSARDSGNTIYF
cdr3_nt: TGTGCCAGCAACTCTGCGAGGGACTCTGGAAACACCATATATTTT
d_call: -
v_call: TRBV18
clone_size: once
j_call: TRBJ1-3

cdr3_aa: CASKIKGQGVGEQFF
cdr3_nt: TGTGCCAGCAAAATTAAGGGACAGGGAGTAGGTGAGCAGTTCTTC
d_call: TRBD1
v_call: TRBV2
clone_size: -
j_call: TRBJ2-1

cdr3_aa: CASSLGRGLGNTIYF
cdr3_nt: TGCGCCAGCAGCTTGGGCAGGGGGCTTGGAAACACCATATATTTT
d_call: TRBD1
v_call: TRBV5-1
clone_size: -
j_call: TRBJ1-3

cdr3_aa: CASSRGGGATGELFF
cdr3_nt: TGTGCCAGCAGTCGCGGCGGGGGGGCGACCGGGGAGCTGTTTTTT
d_call: TRBD2
v_call: TRBV3-1/TRBV3-2
clone_size: -
j_call: TRBJ2-2

cdr3_aa: CASSLALAGGNEQFF
cdr3_nt: TGCGCCAGCAGCTTGGCCCTAGCGGGGGGTAATGAGCAGTTCTTC
d_call: TRBD2
v_call: TRBV5-1
clone_size: -
j_call: TRBJ2-1

cdr3_aa: CASRLQGVSQPQHF
cdr3_nt: TGTGCCAGCAGATTACAGGGAGTTTCTCAGCCCCAGCATTTT
d_call: -
v_call: TRBV2
clone_size: -
j_call: TRBJ1-5

cdr3_aa: CASSIPGQGNQPQHF
cdr3_nt: TGTGCCAGTAGTATCCCTGGACAGGGCAATCAGCCCCAGCATTTT
d_call: TRBD1
v_call: TRBV19
clone_size: once
j_call: TRBJ1-5

cdr3_aa: CASSPLTGWVNTEAFF
cdr3_nt: TGTGCCAGCAGCCCATTGACGGGGTGGGTGAACACTGAAGCTTTCTTT
d_call: -
v_call: TRBV14
clone_size: -
j_call: TRBJ1-1

cdr3_aa: CASSPQPGHPFEQYF
cdr3_nt: TGTGCCAGCAGCCCGCAACCCGGACATCCGTTTGAGCAGTACTTC
d_call: -
v_call: TRBV7-3
clone_size: -
j_call: TRBJ2-7

cdr3_aa: CASSTGNTEAFF
cdr3_nt: TGTGCCAGCAGTACAGGGAACACTGAAGCTTTCTTT
d_call: -
v_call: TRBV6-5
clone_size: -
j_call: TRBJ1-1

cdr3_aa: CASSPGPPRAGNTEAFF
cdr3_nt: TGTGCCAGCTCACCAGGCCCTCCCCGTGCAGGGAACACTGAAGCTTTCTTT
d_call: -
v_call: TRBV18
clone_size: -
j_call: TRBJ1-1

cdr3_aa: CASSYGTDYGYTF
cdr3_nt: TGTGCCAGCAGTTACGGGACAGACTATGGCTACACCTTC
d_call: TRBD1
v_call: TRBV6-2/TRBV6-3
clone_size: -
j_call: TRBJ1-2

cdr3_aa: CASSSTIDRGETQYF
cdr3_nt: TGTGCCAGCAGTTCAACCATCGACAGGGGAGAGACCCAGTACTTC
d_call: TRBD1
v_call: TRBV28
clone_size: -
j_call: TRBJ2-5

cdr3_aa: CASSDPGVYGYTF
cdr3_nt: TGTGCCAGCAGTGATCCGGGGGTCTATGGCTACACCTTC
d_call: -
v_call: TRBV6-1
clone_size: -
j_call: TRBJ1-2

cdr3_aa: CASSPQGESTGELFF
cdr3_nt: TGTGCCAGCAGCCCCCAGGGGGAATCCACCGGGGAGCTGTTTTTT
d_call: TRBD1
v_call: TRBV7-2
clone_size: -
j_call: TRBJ2-2

cdr3_aa: CATSDTGGTEAFF
cdr3_nt: TGTGCCACCAGTGATACAGGGGGCACTGAAGCTTTCTTT
d_call: TRBD1
v_call: TRBV24-1
clone_size: -
j_call: TRBJ1-1

cdr3_aa: CASSGPGLEYQPQHF
cdr3_nt: TGTGCCAGCAGTGGTCCAGGGTTGGAGTATCAGCCCCAGCATTTT
d_call: -
v_call: TRBV2
clone_size: -
j_call: TRBJ1-5

cdr3_aa: CASSQEEGGTEAFF
cdr3_nt: TGCGCCAGCAGCCAAGAAGAGGGTGGCACTGAAGCTTTCTTT
d_call: -
v_call: TRBV4-3
clone_size: few
j_call: TRBJ1-1

cdr3_aa: CASSQDPTSGALTDTQYF
cdr3_nt: TGTGCCAGCAGCCAAGATCCGACTAGCGGAGCCCTCACAGATACGCAGTATTTT
d_call: TRBD2
v_call: TRBV3-1/TRBV3-2
clone_size: -
j_call: TRBJ2-3

cdr3_aa: CASSPSRDRVKETQYF
cdr3_nt: TGTGCCAGCAGCCCGTCACGGGACAGGGTAAAAGAGACCCAGTACTTC
d_call: TRBD1
v_call: TRBV28
clone_size: -
j_call: TRBJ2-5

cdr3_aa: CASSHLGGSGELFF
cdr3_nt: TGTGCCAGCAGCCACCTAGGGGGTTCCGGGGAGCTGTTTTTT
d_call: -
v_call: TRBV11-3
clone_size: -
j_call: TRBJ2-2

cdr3_aa: CAISVGTGNTIYF
cdr3_nt: TGTGCCATCAGTGTTGGGACAGGGAACACCATATATTTT
d_call: TRBD1
v_call: TRBV10-3
clone_size: -
j_call: TRBJ1-3

cdr3_aa: CSASDRNTEAFF
cdr3_nt: TGCAGCGCTTCGGACAGGAACACTGAAGCTTTCTTT
d_call: -
v_call: TRBV29-1
clone_size: -
j_call: TRBJ1-1

cdr3_aa: CASSPGRGWTEAFF
cdr3_nt: TGTGCCAGCAGCCCGGGGAGGGGGTGGACTGAAGCTTTCTTT
d_call: -
v_call: TRBV3-1/TRBV3-2
clone_size: few
j_call: TRBJ1-1

cdr3_aa: CASSPGGQFRDNEQFF
cdr3_nt: TGTGCCAGCAGCCCGGGGGGGCAATTTCGGGATAATGAGCAGTTCTTC
d_call: TRBD2
v_call: TRBV11-3
clone_size: -
j_call: TRBJ2-1

cdr3_aa: CASSLGDRGWETQYF
cdr3_nt: TGTGCCAGCAGCTTGGGGGACAGGGGTTGGGAGACCCAGTACTTC
d_call: TRBD1
v_call: TRBV5-6
clone_size: -
j_call: TRBJ2-5

cdr3_aa: CASSHLDSYEQYF
cdr3_nt: TGTGCCAGCAGCCACTTGGACAGCTACGAGCAGTACTTC
d_call: -
v_call: TRBV3-1/TRBV3-2
clone_size: -
j_call: TRBJ2-7

cdr3_aa: CASRQRFGGLSNQPQHF
cdr3_nt: TGTGCCAGCAGACAGAGGTTCGGGGGTTTAAGCAATCAGCCCCAGCATTTT
d_call: -
v_call: TRBV28
clone_size: few
j_call: TRBJ1-5

cdr3_aa: CASSLPREIGGELFF
cdr3_nt: TGTGCCAGCAGTTTACCCCGAGAGATTGGCGGGGAGCTGTTTTTT
d_call: -
v_call: TRBV28
clone_size: once
j_call: TRBJ2-2

cdr3_aa: CATSRDKTVSYEQYF
cdr3_nt: TGTGCCACCAGCAGAGATAAAACAGTCTCCTACGAGCAGTACTTC
d_call: -
v_call: TRBV15
clone_size: -
j_call: TRBJ2-7

cdr3_aa: CASSRQGASEQYF
cdr3_nt: TGTGCCAGCAGCCGACAGGGGGCGAGCGAGCAGTACTTC
d_call: TRBD1
v_call: TRBV3-1/TRBV3-2
clone_size: -
j_call: TRBJ2-7

cdr3_aa: CASSDSASTGELFF
cdr3_nt: TGTGCCAGCAGTGACTCGGCTAGCACCGGGGAGCTGTTTTTT
d_call: -
v_call: TRBV6-4
clone_size: once
j_call: TRBJ2-2

cdr3_aa: CSVEPTVGTEAFF
cdr3_nt: TGCAGCGTTGAGCCGACAGTTGGGACTGAAGCTTTCTTT
d_call: -
v_call: TRBV29-1
clone_size: once
j_call: TRBJ1-1

cdr3_aa: CASSPGTDGYTF
cdr3_nt: TGTGCCAGCAGCCCGGGGACAGATGGCTACACCTTC
d_call: TRBD1
v_call: TRBV7-9
clone_size: once
j_call: TRBJ1-2

cdr3_aa: CASSPRGSGGRGGTDTQYF
cdr3_nt: TGTGCCAGCAGCCCACGGGGGAGCGGGGGCCGGGGCGGCACAGATACGCAGTATTTT
d_call: TRBD2
v_call: TRBV9
clone_size: -
j_call: TRBJ2-3

cdr3_aa: CAISPWTGVSYEQYF
cdr3_nt: TGTGCCATCAGCCCCTGGACAGGGGTCTCTTACGAGCAGTACTTC
d_call: TRBD1
v_call: TRBV10-3
clone_size: once
j_call: TRBJ2-7

cdr3_aa: CASSEDSGQPQHF
cdr3_nt: TGTGCCAGCAGTGAAGATAGTGGTCAGCCCCAGCATTTT
d_call: -
v_call: TRBV2
clone_size: few
j_call: TRBJ1-5

cdr3_aa: CASSLVTGAGELFF
cdr3_nt: TGTGCCAGCAGCTTAGTCACAGGCGCCGGGGAGCTGTTTTTT
d_call: -
v_call: TRBV7-6
clone_size: once
j_call: TRBJ2-2

cdr3_aa: CASSPTTGQGGGYTF
cdr3_nt: TGTGCCAGCAGTCCTACCACTGGACAGGGGGGTGGCTACACCTTC
d_call: TRBD1
v_call: TRBV6-4
clone_size: -
j_call: TRBJ1-2

cdr3_aa: CASSLFGEGGELFF
cdr3_nt: TGTGCCAGCAGCCTGTTCGGCGAGGGCGGGGAGCTGTTTTTT
d_call: -
v_call: TRBV3-1/TRBV3-2
clone_size: few
j_call: TRBJ2-2